These 15 T cell receptor beta chains originate from one sample sequenced in a study of T cells in Graves' hyperthyroidism and ophthalmopathy. The source material, RNA transcripts, was used to amplify TCR beta CDR3 regions. TCR CDR3 underwent first-round RT-PCR with the HTBI primer set. TCRdb processed the multiplex PCR reads anew with MiXCR; each CDR3 protein has one entry. This repertoire shows approximately 600,000 distinct CDR3 sequences, about 20% found once; its top ten account for over 30%. The sample comprised blood. All receptors derive from a man aged 25-45 years with Graves' ophthalmopathy.

This clonotype was observed a few times. The rearrangement links TRBV5-1 to TRBJ1-4, with unresolved D. Germline CDR1 SGHRS, CDR2 YFSETQ. The CDR3 contains 15 residues. V dropped 3 bases and J dropped 0 bases, with 9 bases sitting between them. Here the CDR3 reads CASSSDGATNEKLFF. CDR3 nucleotides: TGCGCCAGCAGCTCGGACGGAGCAACTAATGAAAAACTGTTTTTT.

CDR3 region: CASSPLLTGLYGYTF. As DNA, the CDR3 is TGTGCCAGCAGTCCCCTTCTGACAGGGCTCTATGGCTACACCTTC. This chain joins TRBV6-1 and TRBJ1-2, with TRBD1 matching over 7 bases. Trimming removed 5 bases from V and 4 bases from J; junction bases left unmatched: 10. Germline values: CDR1 MNHNS, CDR2 SASEGT. This CDR3 has 15 residues.

This sequence joins TRBV27 and TRBJ2-2, with 12 bases lining up with TRBD2. Germline CDR1 is MNHEY and CDR2 is SMNVEV (reference sequence). The CDR3 runs to 14 residues. Trimming at V came to 7 bases and at J to 4 bases, leaving 1 base not matched to a gene. CDR3 DNA sequence: TGTGCCAGCAAACTAGCGGGAGGCACCGGGGAGCTGTTTTTT. It is translated as CASKLAGGTGELFF.

This clonotype was detected many times. The rearrangement links TRBV4-1 to TRBJ2-7, with 12 bases matching TRBD2. The CDR3 totals 15 residues. V was clipped by 5 bases and J by 2 bases; unmatched bases: 4. The V gene's germline CDR1 is MGHRA and CDR2 YSYEKL. CDR3 amino acids: CASSEGLAGTYEQYF. DNA of the CDR3: TGCGCCAGCAGCGAAGGACTAGCGGGAACCTACGAGCAGTACTTC.

V usage is TRBV5-1 and J usage is TRBJ2-3, with D maybe TRBD2 (6 bases). The germline gives CDR1 SGHRS, CDR2 YFSETQ. V gave up 2 bases and J gave up 6 bases, with 13 bases separating them. This CDR3 has 14 amino acids. CDR3 protein: CASSLTGESDTQYF. As DNA, the CDR3 is TGCGCCAGCAGCTTAACGGGAGAGTCGGATACGCAGTATTTT. The variable domain in full, completed from reference TRBV5-1 and TRBJ2-3, reads KAGVTQTPRYLIKTRGQQVTLSCSPISGHRSVSWYQQTPGQGLQFLFEYFSETQRNKGNFPGRFSGRQFSNSRSEMNVSTLELGDSALYLCASSLTGESDTQYFGPGTRLTVL.

This clonotype occurred a few times. The V and J genes are TRBV18 and TRBJ2-1, with TRBD2 matching 9 bases. In germline, CDR1 is KGHSH, CDR2 LQKENI. After removal of 3 bases from V and 7 bases from J, the junction contained 13 bases not matched to a gene. CDR3 length: 17 amino acids. CDR3 in DNA: TGTGCCAGCTCACCGCGGGACCATCCGGGACTAGCTAATGAGCAGTTCTTC. The encoded protein is CASSPRDHPGLANEQFF.

This clonotype was counted only a few times. The J gene is TRBJ1-6, the V gene TRBV20-1; D gene unclear. The germline V gene encodes CDR1 DFQATT and CDR2 SNEGSKA (reference sequence). The CDR3 is 13 amino acids. With 3 bases removed from V and 6 bases from J, the gap between germline ends came to 9 bases. The CDR3 region has the DNA TGCAGTGCTAGGAAAAGAGTTAATTCACCCCTCCACTTT. It translates to CSARKRVNSPLHF.

This clonotype has ten or more counts. The V and J genes are TRBV3-1 and TRBJ2-7, with 8 bases lining up with TRBD2. The CDR3 covers 14 residues. V lost 1 base to trimming and J lost 1 base; unmatched junction nucleotides: 0. Germline V gene data show CDR1 as LGHDT and CDR2 as YNNKEL (reference sequence). CDR3 nucleotides: TGTGCCAGCAGCCAAGCGGGAGGGTCCTACGAGCAGTACTTC. Its translation: CASSQAGGSYEQYF.

This clonotype showed up just a few times. This rearrangement joins TRBV29-1 to TRBJ2-1; D remains unclear. The V and J ends lost 7 bases and 5 bases respectively, with 18 bases between them. CDR3 size: 14 residues. Germline CDR1 SQVTM, CDR2 ANQGSEA. DNA for the CDR3: TGCAGCGCCCCGGCAGGCAGATTGAACAATGAGCAGTTCTTC. Its protein product is CSAPAGRLNNEQFF.

This clonotype has a count of ten or more. The chain links TRBV18 to TRBJ2-7, with D tentatively TRBD1 (6 bases). The germline V gene has CDR1 KGHSH and CDR2 LQKENI. V dropped 5 bases and J dropped 0 bases, with 8 bases sitting between them. This CDR3 is 13 amino acids long. CDR3 protein: CASSGQSSYEQYF. As DNA, the CDR3 is TGTGCCAGCTCAGGACAGAGCTCCTACGAGCAGTACTTC.

The rearrangement links TRBV7-9 to TRBJ2-1; TRBD1 matches 7 bases. This CDR3 contains 15 residues. Germline loops: CDR1 SEHNR, CDR2 FQNEAQ (reference sequence). V was clipped by 3 bases and J by 6 bases; unmatched bases: 8. CDR3 sequence (DNA): TGTGCCAGCAGCTTGGGACAGACAATAAGCAATGAGCAGTTCTTC. This sequence encodes CASSLGQTISNEQFF.

This sequence joins TRBV7-9 and TRBJ2-1, with 10 bases fitting TRBD2. Trimming at V came to 4 bases and at J to 11 bases, leaving 14 bases not matched to a gene. The germline V gene has CDR1 SEHNR and CDR2 FQNEAQ (reference sequence). This CDR3 is 16 amino acids long. CDR3 loop: CASSYTTSGTTMKQFF. CDR3 coding DNA: TGTGCCAGCAGCTACACTACTAGCGGGACTACAATGAAGCAGTTCTTC.

The genes are TRBV5-6 and TRBJ2-1, with TRBD1 identical over 9 bases. V lost 0 bases, J lost 9 bases, and 7 bases stayed unmatched. The CDR3 contains 15 residues. Germline V lookup: CDR1 SGHDT, CDR2 YYEEEE. This chain's CDR3 is CASSLEQGALGEQFF. The CDR3 DNA sequence: TGTGCCAGCAGCTTGGAACAGGGGGCCTTGGGTGAGCAGTTCTTC.

For this clonotype: A junction boundary mismatches the germline segment, possibly from a read error. The genes are TRBV6-2 or TRBV6-3 and TRBJ2-1, with 7 bases identical to TRBD1. The length of the CDR3 is 15 residues. In germline, CDR1 is MNHEY, CDR2 SVGEGT. CDR3 DNA: TGTGCCACCAGTGACCCCAGGGGGTCGGGTAATGAGCAGTTCTTC. It specifies CATSDPRGSGNEQFF.

The J gene is TRBJ2-5, the V gene TRBV20-1; unclear D gene. V was cut by 3 bases and J by 6 bases, with 11 bases left in between. Per germline, CDR1 DFQATT and CDR2 SNEGSKA (reference sequence). There are 12 residues in the CDR3. CDR3 in DNA: TGCAGTGCTAGCCCTAGAGTTAAGACCCAGTACTTC. It translates to CSASPRVKTQYF.